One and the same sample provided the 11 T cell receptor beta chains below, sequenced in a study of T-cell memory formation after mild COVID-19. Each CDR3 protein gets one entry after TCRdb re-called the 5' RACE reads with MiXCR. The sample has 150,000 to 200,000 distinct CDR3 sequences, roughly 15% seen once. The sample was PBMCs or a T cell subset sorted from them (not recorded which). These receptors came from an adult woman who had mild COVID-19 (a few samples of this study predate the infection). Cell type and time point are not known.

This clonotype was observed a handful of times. The CDR3 sequence is CASSQDNSRNYEQYF. The CDR3 region has the DNA TGCGCCAGCAGCCAAGATAATAGTCGGAACTACGAGCAGTACTTC. V and J are TRBV4-3 and TRBJ2-7, with D hard to call. Germline V gives CDR1 LGHNA, CDR2 YSLEER. The CDR3 sequence is 15 residues long. V was cut by 0 bases and J by 3 bases, with 12 bases left in between.

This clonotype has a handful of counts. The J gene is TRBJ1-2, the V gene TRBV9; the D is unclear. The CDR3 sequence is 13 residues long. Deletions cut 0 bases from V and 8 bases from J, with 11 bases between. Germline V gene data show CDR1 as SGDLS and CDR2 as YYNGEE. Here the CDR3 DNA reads TGTGCCAGCAGCGTAGACCCCCTGGAGGGCTACACCTTC. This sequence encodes CASSVDPLEGYTF.

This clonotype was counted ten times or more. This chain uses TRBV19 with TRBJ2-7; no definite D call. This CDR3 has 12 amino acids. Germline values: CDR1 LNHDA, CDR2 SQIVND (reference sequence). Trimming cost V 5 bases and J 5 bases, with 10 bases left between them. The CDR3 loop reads CASSQSAHEQYF. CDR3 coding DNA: TGTGCCAGTAGTCAAAGCGCTCACGAGCAGTACTTC.

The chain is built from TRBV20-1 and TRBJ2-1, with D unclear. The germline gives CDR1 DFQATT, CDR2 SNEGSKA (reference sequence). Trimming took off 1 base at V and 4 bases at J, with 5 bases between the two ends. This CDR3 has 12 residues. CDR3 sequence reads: CSARALYNEQFF. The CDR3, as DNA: TGCAGTGCTAGAGCCCTTTACAATGAGCAGTTCTTC.

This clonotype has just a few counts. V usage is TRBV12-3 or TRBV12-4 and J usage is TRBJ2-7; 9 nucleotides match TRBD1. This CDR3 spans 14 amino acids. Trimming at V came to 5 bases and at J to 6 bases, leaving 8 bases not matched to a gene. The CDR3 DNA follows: TGTGCCAGCAGTCCTCGGACAGGGGCCGGCGAGCAGTACTTC. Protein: CASSPRTGAGEQYF.

CDR3 protein: CASSGHPTTNEKLFF. CDR3 coding DNA: TGTGCCAGCAGCGGACACCCGACAACTAATGAAAAACTGTTTTTT. The chain has TRBV6-5 and TRBJ1-4, with D possibly TRBD1 on 5 matching bases. V was pared by 6 bases and J by 0 bases, with 11 bases between. CDR3 size: 15 residues. From germline, CDR1 is MNHEY and CDR2 SVGAGI.

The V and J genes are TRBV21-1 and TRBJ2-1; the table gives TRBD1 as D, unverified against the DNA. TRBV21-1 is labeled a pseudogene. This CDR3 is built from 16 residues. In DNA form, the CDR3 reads TGTGCCAGCAGCAAGGACGACAGGGGAGGGTACAATGAGCAGTTCTTC. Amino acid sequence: CASSKDDRGGYNEQFF.

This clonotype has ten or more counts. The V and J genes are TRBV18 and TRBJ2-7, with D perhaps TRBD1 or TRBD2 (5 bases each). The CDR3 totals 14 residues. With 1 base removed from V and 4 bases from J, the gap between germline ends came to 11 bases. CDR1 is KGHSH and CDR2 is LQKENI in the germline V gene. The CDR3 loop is CASSPQGPIYEQYF. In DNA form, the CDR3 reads TGTGCCAGCTCACCACAGGGACCCATTTACGAGCAGTACTTC.

The CDR3 nucleotides read TGTGCCAGCAGCCAAGAGTATCAAGAGACCCAGTACTTC. It yields the protein CASSQEYQETQYF. The gene calls are TRBV7-9 and TRBJ2-5; D is undetermined. The germline gives CDR1 SEHNR, CDR2 FQNEAQ (reference sequence). This CDR3 comprises 13 residues. Between the trimmed V and J ends, which lost 5 bases and 2 bases, there was a span of 9 bases.

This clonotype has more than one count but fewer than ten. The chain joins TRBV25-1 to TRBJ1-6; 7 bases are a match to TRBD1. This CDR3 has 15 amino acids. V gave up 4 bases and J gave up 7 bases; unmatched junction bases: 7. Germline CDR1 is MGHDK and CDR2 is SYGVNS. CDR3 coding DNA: TGTGCCAGCAGTGTCACCGGGACAGCAAATTCACCCCTCCACTTT. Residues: CASSVTGTANSPLHF. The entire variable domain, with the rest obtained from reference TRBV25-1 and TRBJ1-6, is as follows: EADIYQTPRYLVIGTGKKITLECSQTMGHDKMYWYQQDPGMELHLIHYSYGVNSTEKGDLSSESTVSRIRTEHFPLTLESARPSHTSQYLCASSVTGTANSPLHFGNGTRLTVT.

The CDR3 DNA is TGCGCCAGCAGCTTGGGGGACAGGGAAAGCTCCTACGAGCAGTACTTC. This sequence encodes CASSLGDRESSYEQYF. The rearrangement joins TRBV5-1 to TRBJ2-7; 9 positions agree with TRBD1. Looked up from germline, CDR1 is SGHRS and CDR2 is YFSETQ. V lost 0 bases and J lost 0; bases outside the gene matches: 4. The CDR3 loop spans 16 amino acids.